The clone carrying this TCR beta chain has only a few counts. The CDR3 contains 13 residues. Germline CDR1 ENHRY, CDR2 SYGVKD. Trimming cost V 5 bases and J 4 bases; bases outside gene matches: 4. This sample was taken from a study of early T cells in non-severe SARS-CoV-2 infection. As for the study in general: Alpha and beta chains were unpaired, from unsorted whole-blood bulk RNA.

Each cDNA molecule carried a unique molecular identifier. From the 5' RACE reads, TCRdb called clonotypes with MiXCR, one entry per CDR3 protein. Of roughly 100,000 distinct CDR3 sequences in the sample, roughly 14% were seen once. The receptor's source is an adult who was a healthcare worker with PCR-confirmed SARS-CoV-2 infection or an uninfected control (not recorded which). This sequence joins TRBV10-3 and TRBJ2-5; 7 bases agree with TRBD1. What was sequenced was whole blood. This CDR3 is CAISSNRGETQYF. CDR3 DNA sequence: TGTGCCATCAGTTCAAACAGGGGAGAGACCCAGTACTTC.